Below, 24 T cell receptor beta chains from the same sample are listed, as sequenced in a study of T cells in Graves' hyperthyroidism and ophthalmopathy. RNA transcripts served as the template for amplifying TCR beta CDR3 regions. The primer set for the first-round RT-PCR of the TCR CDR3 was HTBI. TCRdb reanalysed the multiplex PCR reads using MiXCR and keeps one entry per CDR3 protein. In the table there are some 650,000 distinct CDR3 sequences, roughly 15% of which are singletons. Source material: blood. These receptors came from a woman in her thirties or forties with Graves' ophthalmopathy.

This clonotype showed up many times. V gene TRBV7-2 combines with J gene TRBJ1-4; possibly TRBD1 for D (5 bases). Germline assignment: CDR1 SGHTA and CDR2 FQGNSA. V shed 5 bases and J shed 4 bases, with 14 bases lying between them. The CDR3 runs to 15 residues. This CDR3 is CASSQSGQLNEKLFF. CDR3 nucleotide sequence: TGTGCCAGCAGCCAGTCAGGACAACTTAATGAAAAACTGTTTTTT.

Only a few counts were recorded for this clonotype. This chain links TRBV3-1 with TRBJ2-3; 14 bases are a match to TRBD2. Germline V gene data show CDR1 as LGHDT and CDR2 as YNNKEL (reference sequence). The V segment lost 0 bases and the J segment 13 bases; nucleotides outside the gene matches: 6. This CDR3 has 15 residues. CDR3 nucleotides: TGTGCCAGCAGCCAAGATCTGACTAGCGGGAGGGGAAAGTATTTT. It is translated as CASSQDLTSGRGKYF.

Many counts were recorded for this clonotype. DNA of the CDR3: TGTGCCAGCAGCCTTACAGGACAGGGGCAAGATACGCAGTATTTT. Translating gives CASSLTGQGQDTQYF. V is TRBV13 and J is TRBJ2-3; 9 nucleotides line up with TRBD1. Germline-derived CDR1 and CDR2 are PRHDT and FYEKMQ (reference sequence). J gave up 5 bases and V 5 bases, and 8 bases lay outside the gene matches. The length of the CDR3 is 15 residues. Filled out from reference TRBV13 and TRBJ2-3, the complete variable domain reads AAGVIQSPRHLIKEKRETATLKCYPIPRHDTVYWYQQGPGQDPQFLISFYEKMQSDKGSIPDRFSAQQFSDYHSELNMSSLELGDSALYFCASSLTGQGQDTQYFGPGTRLTVL.

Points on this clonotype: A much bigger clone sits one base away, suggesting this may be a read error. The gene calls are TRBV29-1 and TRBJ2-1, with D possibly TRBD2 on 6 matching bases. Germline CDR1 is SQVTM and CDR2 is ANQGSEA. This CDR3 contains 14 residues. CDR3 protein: CSYGAEGSYNEQFF. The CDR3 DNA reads TGCAGTTATGGGGCGGAGGGCTCCTACAATGAGCAGTTCTTC.

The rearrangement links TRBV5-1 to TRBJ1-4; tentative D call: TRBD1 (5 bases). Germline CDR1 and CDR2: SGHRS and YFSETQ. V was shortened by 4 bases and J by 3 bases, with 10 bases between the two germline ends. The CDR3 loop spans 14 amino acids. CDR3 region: CASSDSTANEKLFF. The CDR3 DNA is TGCGCCAGCAGCGATTCGACAGCTAATGAAAAACTGTTTTTT.

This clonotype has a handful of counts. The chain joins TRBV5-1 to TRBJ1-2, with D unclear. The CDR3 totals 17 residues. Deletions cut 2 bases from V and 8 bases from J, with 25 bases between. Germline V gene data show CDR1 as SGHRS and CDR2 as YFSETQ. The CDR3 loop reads CASSFWPPRSQVYGYTF. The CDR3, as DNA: TGCGCCAGCAGCTTCTGGCCTCCTCGCTCCCAGGTTTACGGCTACACCTTC.

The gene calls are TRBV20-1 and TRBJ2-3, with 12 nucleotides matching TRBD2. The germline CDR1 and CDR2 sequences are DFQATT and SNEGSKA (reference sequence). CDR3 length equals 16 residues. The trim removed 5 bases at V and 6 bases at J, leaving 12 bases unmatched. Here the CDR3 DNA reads TGCAGTGCTGGCCAAACTAGCGGGGGGCCGGGGGATACGCAGTATTTT. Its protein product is CSAGQTSGGPGDTQYF.

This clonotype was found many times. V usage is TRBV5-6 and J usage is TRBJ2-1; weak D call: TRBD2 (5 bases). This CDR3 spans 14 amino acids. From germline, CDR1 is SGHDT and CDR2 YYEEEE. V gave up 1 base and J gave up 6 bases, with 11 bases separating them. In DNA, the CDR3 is TGTGCCAGCAGCTTGCGGGGAAAAGGCAATGAGCAGTTCTTC. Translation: CASSLRGKGNEQFF.

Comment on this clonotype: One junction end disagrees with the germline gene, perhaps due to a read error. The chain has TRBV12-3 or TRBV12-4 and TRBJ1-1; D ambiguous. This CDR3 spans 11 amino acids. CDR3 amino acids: CTSRGSTEAFF. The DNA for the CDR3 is TGTACCAGCAGAGGGAGTACTGAAGCTTTCTTT.

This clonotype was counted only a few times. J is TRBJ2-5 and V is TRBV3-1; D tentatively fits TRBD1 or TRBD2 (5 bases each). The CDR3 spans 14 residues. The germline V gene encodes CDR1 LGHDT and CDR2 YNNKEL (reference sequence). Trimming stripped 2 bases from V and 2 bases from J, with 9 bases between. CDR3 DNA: TGTGCCAGCAGCCAATCGGGGCGTCAAGAGACCCAGTACTTC. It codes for CASSQSGRQETQYF.

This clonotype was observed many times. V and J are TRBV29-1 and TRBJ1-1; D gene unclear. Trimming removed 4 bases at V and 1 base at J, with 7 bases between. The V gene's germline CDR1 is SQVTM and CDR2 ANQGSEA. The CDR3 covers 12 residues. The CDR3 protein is CSVVWGNTEAFF. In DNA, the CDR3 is TGCAGCGTTGTTTGGGGGAACACTGAAGCTTTCTTT.

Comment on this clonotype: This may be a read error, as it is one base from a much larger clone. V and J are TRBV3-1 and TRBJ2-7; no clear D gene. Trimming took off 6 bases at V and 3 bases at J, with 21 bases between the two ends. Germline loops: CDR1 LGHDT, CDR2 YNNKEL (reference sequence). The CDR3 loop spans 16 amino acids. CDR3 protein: CASRAFLDTKYYEQYF. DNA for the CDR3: TGTGCCAGCAGGGCTTTCCTAGACACGAAATACTACGAGCAGTACTTC.

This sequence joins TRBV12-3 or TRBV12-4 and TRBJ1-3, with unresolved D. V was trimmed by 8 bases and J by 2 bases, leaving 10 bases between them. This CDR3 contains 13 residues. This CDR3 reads CASLYMTGNTIYF. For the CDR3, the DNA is TGTGCCAGCCTTTACATGACTGGAAACACCATATATTTT.

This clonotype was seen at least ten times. CDR3 bases: TGTGCCAGCAGCCCCTATTCCTGGGGGGGTGAAAAACTGTTTTTT. It encodes CASSPYSWGGEKLFF. The V and J genes are TRBV3-1 and TRBJ1-4; tentative D call: TRBD1 (5 bases). Germline values: CDR1 LGHDT, CDR2 YNNKEL (reference sequence). Trimming shortened V by 4 bases and J by 7 bases, and 16 bases separated the two germline ends. The CDR3 is made up of 15 amino acids.

Written as DNA, the CDR3 is TGTGCCATCAGTGAGTCCAAGACTAGCGGGATTACAGATACGCAGTATTTT. Its protein product is CAISESKTSGITDTQYF. The rearrangement joins TRBV10-3 to TRBJ2-3; 11 bases are shared with TRBD2. The V segment lost 0 bases and the J segment 3 bases; nucleotides outside the gene matches: 5. The CDR3 extends over 17 amino acids. CDR1 and CDR2 (germline): ENHRY, SYGVKD.

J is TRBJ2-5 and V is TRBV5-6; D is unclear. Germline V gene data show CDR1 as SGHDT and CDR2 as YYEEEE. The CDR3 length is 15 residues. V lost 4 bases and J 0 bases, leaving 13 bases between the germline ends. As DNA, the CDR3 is TGTGCCAGCAGCCTACAGAGTCAGTACCAAGAGACCCAGTACTTC. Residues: CASSLQSQYQETQYF.

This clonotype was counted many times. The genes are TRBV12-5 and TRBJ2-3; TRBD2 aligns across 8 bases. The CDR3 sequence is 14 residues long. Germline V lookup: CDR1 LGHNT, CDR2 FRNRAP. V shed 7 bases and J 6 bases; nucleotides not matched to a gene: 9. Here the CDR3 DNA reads TGTGCTAGTGCCTATAGCGGGGTGGTCGATACGCAGTATTTT. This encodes CASAYSGVVDTQYF.

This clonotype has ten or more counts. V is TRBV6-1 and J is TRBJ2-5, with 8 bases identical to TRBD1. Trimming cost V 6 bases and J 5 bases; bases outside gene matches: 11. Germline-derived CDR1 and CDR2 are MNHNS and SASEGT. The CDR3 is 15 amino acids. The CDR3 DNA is TGTGCCAGCAGACACAGGGGGTGGCCTGAGGAGACCCAGTACTTC. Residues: CASRHRGWPEETQYF.

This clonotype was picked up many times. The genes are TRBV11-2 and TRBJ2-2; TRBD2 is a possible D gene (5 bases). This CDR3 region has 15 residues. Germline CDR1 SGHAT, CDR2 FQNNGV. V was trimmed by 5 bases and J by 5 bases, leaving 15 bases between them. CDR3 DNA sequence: TGTGCCAGCAGCCCTCAACGGGGAGTGACCGGGGAGCTGTTTTTT. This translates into CASSPQRGVTGELFF.

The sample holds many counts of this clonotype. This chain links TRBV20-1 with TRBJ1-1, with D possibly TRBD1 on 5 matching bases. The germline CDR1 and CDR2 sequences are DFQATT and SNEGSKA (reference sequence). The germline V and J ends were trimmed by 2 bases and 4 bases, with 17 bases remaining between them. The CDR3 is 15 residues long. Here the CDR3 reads CSARPGTGVGTEAFF. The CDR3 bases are TGCAGTGCTAGACCCGGGACGGGGGTGGGCACTGAAGCTTTCTTT.

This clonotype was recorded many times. In DNA form, the CDR3 reads TGTGCCAGCTCAAGAGGAACCAATCAGCCCCAGCATTTT. The encoded protein is CASSRGTNQPQHF. This rearrangement joins TRBV18 to TRBJ1-5; no firm D call. There are 13 residues in the CDR3. Trimming removed 5 bases from V and 3 bases from J, with 8 bases in between. CDR1 and CDR2 from the germline V gene are KGHSH and LQKENI.

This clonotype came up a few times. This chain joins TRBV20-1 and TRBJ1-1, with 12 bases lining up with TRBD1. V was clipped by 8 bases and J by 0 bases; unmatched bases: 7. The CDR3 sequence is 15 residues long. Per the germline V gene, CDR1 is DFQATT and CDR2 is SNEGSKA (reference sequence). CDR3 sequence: CSNPGQGAVNTEAFF. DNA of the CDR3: TGCAGTAACCCGGGACAGGGGGCGGTGAACACTGAAGCTTTCTTT.

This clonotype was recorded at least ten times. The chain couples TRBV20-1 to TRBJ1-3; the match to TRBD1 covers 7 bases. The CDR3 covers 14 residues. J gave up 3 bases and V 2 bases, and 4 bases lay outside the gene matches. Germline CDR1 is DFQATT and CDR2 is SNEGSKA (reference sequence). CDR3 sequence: CSARHRGFGNTIYF. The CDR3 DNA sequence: TGCAGTGCTAGACACAGGGGATTTGGAAACACCATATATTTT.

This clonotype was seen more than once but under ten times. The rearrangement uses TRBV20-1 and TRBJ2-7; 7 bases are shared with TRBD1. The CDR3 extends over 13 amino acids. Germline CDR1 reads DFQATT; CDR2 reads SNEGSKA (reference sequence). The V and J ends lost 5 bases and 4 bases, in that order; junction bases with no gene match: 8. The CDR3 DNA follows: TGCAGTGCTGTTGACAGGGTTGGTTACGAGCAGTACTTC. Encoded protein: CSAVDRVGYEQYF.